This T cell receptor beta chain was identified during a study of blood T cells in healthy people across ages (dated by TCRdb to the mid-2010s). About the study as a whole: In model experiments, template switching captured about one uniquely barcoded TCR beta cDNA molecule for every two T cells. Four age groups were formed from the donors: young (average approximately 15 years), middle-aged (roughly 38), aged (62) and long-lived (around 82). To avoid experimental bias, donors of different ages were distributed randomly across sequencing lanes. Using deep sequencing normalized with unique cDNA molecular identifiers, the study measured how TCR beta repertoire diversity changes with age. For two donors (one aged 18 to 29 and one aged 80 or older), the study analyzed two additional independent replicas of 1 million unique cDNA reads from the same blood draw. Study-level results and caveats: Because the CMV infection status of the donors was unknown, age-related changes in expanded clonotypes may potentially have been confounded. The long-lived group showed more naive CD4+ T cells, fewer expanded clones and increased TCR diversity than the aged group, suggesting age selection. There was a strong correlation between observed TCR beta diversity and the percentage of naive T cells measured by flow cytometry. Observed TCR beta diversity per million T cells fell roughly linearly with age, and a significant reduction was already apparent by age approximately 41. Estimates of total diversity based on one million sequenced T cells were regarded as lower bounds and as underestimates. Bulk unsorted PBMC profiling prevented conclusive comparison of naive and antigen-experienced compartments.

Points on this clonotype: Its antigen specificity is not known. Base qualities are not provided; no much larger clone lies one nucleotide away.

The cysteine opens and the phenylalanine closes a CDR3 of 18 amino acids. The retained sequence is limited to the CDR3, 54 bases, with the frame set at the first base. Looking up the germline V gene (reference sequence) yields CDR1 SEHNR and CDR2 FQNEAQ. V is pared back by 5 bases and J by 5 bases, with 28 bases lying between the germline termini. Donors were 39 systemically healthy Caucasian individuals from Russia aged about 6 to 100 years. Around 10 milliliters of peripheral blood were collected from each donor into EDTA-treated Vacutainer tubes. Ficoll-Paque density-gradient centrifugation was used to isolate PBMCs, with at least 7 million per sample. Total RNA was extracted from PBMCs with Trizol reagent, with at least 5.5 micrograms obtained per sample. For every donor, an aliquot of PBMCs went through flow cytometry to measure the percentages of naive CD45RAhigh/CD27high T cells. Libraries were made using 5' RACE. These reads were obtained on an Illumina HiSeq 2500. The second PCR ran for about 7 to 11 cycles and used a J-beta primer mix along with a sample-barcoded 5' primer. A unique molecular identifier was introduced onto each TCR beta cDNA molecule by a template-switch 5' adaptor carrying 12 random nucleotides. Each sample yielded at least 3 million CDR3-containing paired-end reads. First-strand cDNA was synthesized from all RNA with the Mint cDNA synthesis kit, primed by a TRBC-specific oligonucleotide. Following uracil-DNA glycosylase treatment, a first 18-cycle PCR with universal primers M1SS and BC2_uni_R was performed on all cDNA. As for the original processing: Each sample was normalized by randomly selecting 1 million high-quality reads, each carrying a distinct molecular identifier. Reads sharing molecular identifiers were discarded rather than binned into consensus sequences. CDR3 identification, clonotype clustering and error correction used MiTCR with a Q25 quality threshold and the strictest error-elimination algorithm. A nonparametric unseen species model using Euler transformation provided a lower-bound estimate of total TCR beta diversity. TCRdb redid the processing of the public reads, applying fastp at Q25 and MiXCR, and retained in-frame beta chains. Rows merge per CDR3 protein into single entries with the most common DNA and genes. For this entry, the V and J calls and clone size follow TCRdb and not the study's own pipeline. The sample table contains over 1,300,000 distinct CDR3 sequences; only one count was recorded for approximately 63% of them. The ten largest clonotypes hold roughly 7% of the sample.

The source is a young man in good health. Sample: blood. The V and J segments used are TRBV7-9 and TRBJ2-7; confidence is insufficient to name the D gene. The CDR3 protein sequence reads: CASSPSPVDDPVIDEQYF. The nucleotides are TGTGCCAGCAGCCCGAGCCCCGTTGACGATCCTGTGATCGACGAGCAGTACTTC.